This TCR beta chain was captured in a study of beta chain features in type 1 diabetes. Isolated RNA was reverse transcribed in full, so expressed TCRB transcripts were sequenced. TCRdb keeps only in-frame clones here, not all; method: immunoSEQ multiplex PCR. Seen here are about 650,000 clones, 12% observed once, and the top ten hold more than 0.1%. One heparinised blood draw averaging approximately 0.11 L was given by each donor. The V segment lost 0 bases and the J segment 0 bases; nucleotides outside the gene matches: 6. The CDR3 has 19 residues. Germline CDR1 is LGHNA and CDR2 is YSLEER. With respect to this clone: Its specificity is unknown.

Notes on the study in general: Among all four CD4+ subsets, Type 1 diabetes patients had TCRB CDR3s that were moderately but significantly shorter.

V usage is TRBV4-3 and J usage is TRBJ2-6; 9 bases agree with TRBD1. Material: naive CD4+ T cells from blood. The sequence was obtained from a man aged 25 to 45 with type 1 diabetes. CDR3 residues: CASSQDSGQGFSGANVLTF. The CDR3, as DNA: TGCGCCAGCAGCCAAGATTCGGGACAGGGTTTCTCTGGGGCCAACGTCCTGACTTTC.